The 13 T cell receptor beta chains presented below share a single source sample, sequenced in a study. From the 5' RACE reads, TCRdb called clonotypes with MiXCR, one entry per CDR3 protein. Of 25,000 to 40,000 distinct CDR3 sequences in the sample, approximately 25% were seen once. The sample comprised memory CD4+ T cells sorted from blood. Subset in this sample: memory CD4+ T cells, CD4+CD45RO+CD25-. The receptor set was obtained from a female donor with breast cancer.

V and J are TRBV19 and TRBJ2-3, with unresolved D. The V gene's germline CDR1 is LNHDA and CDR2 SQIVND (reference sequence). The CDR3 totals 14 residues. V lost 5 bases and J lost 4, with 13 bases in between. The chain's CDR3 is CASSPHSNADTQYF. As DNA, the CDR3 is TGTGCCAGTAGTCCGCACAGCAATGCAGATACGCAGTATTTT.

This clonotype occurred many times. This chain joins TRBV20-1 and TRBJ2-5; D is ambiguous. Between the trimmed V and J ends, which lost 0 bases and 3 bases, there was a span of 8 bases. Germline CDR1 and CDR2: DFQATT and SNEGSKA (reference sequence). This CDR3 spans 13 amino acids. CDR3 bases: TGCAGTGCTAGAGATGCGGCGGAAGAGACCCAGTACTTC. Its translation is CSARDAAEETQYF.

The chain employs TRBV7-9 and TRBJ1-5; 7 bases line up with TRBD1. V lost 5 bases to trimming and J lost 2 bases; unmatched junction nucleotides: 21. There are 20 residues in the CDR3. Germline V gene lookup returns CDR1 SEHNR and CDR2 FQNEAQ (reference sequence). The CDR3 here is CASSRRGQSLHFFRNQPQHF. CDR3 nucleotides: TGTGCCAGCAGCCGAAGGGGACAGTCCCTCCATTTTTTTCGCAATCAGCCCCAGCATTTT.

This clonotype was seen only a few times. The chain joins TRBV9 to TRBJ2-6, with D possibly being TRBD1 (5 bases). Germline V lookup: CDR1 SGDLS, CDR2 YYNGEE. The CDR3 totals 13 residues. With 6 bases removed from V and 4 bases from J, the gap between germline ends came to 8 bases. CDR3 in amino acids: CASTSGGANVLTF. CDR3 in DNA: TGTGCCAGCACCTCAGGGGGGGCCAACGTCCTGACTTTC.

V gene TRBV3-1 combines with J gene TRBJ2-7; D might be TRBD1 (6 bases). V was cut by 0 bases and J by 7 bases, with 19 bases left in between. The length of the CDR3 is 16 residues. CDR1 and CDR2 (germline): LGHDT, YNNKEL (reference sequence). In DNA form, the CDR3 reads TGTGCCAGCAGCCAAGATAGGCGTGGGGGCCGGGCAGAGCAGTACTTC. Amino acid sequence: CASSQDRRGGRAEQYF.

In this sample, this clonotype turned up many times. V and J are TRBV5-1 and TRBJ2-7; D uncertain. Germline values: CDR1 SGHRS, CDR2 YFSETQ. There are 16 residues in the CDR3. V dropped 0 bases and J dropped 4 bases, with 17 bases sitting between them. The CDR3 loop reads CASSLVLRVGSYEQYF. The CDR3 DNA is TGCGCCAGCAGCTTGGTTCTACGGGTCGGGTCTTACGAGCAGTACTTC.

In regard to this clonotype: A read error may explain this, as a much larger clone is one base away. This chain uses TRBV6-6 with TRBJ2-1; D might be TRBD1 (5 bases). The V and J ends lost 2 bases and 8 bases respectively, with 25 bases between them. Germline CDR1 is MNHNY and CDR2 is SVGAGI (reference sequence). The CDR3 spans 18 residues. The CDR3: CASSYDPFTGLFTDEQFF. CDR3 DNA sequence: TGTGCCAGCAGTTACGATCCTTTTACAGGCCTCTTCACAGATGAGCAGTTCTTC.

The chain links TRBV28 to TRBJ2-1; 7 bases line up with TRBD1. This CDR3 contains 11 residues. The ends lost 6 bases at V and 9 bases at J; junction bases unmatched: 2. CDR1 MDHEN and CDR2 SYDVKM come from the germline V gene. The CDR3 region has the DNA TGTGCCAGCAGGACAGGGATTGAGCAGTTCTTC. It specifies CASRTGIEQFF.

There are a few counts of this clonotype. This CDR3 reads CASSQGPRGDYGYTF. The CDR3 DNA sequence: TGCGCCAGCAGCCAAGGTCCCCGGGGGGACTATGGCTACACCTTC. This chain connects TRBV4-1 to TRBJ1-2; D is perhaps TRBD1 (5 bases). V was shortened by 1 base and J by 3 bases, with 12 bases between the two germline ends. The CDR3 is 15 residues long. CDR1 is MGHRA and CDR2 is YSYEKL in the germline V gene.

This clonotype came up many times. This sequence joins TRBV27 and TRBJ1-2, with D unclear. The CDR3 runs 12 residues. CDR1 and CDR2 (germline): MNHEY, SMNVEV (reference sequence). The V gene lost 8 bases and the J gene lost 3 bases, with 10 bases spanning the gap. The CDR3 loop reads CASYGVDYGYTF. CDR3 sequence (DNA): TGTGCCAGCTATGGGGTGGACTATGGCTACACCTTC.

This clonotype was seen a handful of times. CDR3 nucleotide sequence: TGCGCCAGCAGCCAAGGGGCGAGAACCGGGGAGCTGTTTTTT. This encodes CASSQGARTGELFF. This chain joins TRBV4-1 and TRBJ2-2; D is undetermined. The ends were cut back, 1 base at V and 5 bases at J, with 8 bases in the middle. The CDR3 spans 14 residues. The germline gives CDR1 MGHRA, CDR2 YSYEKL.

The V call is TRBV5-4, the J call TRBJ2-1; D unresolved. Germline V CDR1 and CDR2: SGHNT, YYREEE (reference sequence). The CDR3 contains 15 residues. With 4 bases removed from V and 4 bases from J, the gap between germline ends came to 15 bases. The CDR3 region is CASSTPYLGYNEQFF. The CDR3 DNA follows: TGTGCCAGCAGCACGCCGTATCTGGGGTACAATGAGCAGTTCTTC.

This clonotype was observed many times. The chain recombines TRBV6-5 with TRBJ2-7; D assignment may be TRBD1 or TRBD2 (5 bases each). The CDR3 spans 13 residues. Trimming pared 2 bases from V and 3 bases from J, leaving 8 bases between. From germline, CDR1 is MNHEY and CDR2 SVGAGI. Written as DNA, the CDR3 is TGTGCCAGCAGTTACGGGACGGACTACGAGCAGTACTTC. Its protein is CASSYGTDYEQYF.